This TCR beta chain emerged from a study of response to subunit inactivated influenza vaccine. The V gene lost 0 bases and the J gene lost 6 bases, with 13 bases spanning the gap. The germline gives CDR1 MNHEY, CDR2 SVGEGT. The CDR3 has 15 residues. TCRdb recomputed calls from the RT-PCR reads with MiXCR, one row per CDR3 protein. The sample includes more than 500,000 distinct CDR3 sequences, over 9% of them seen just once. These same data were also listed under a study on T cells expressing NK-cell markers. In that study: 5'RACE template switching with UMIs produced the TCR beta cDNA. Of eight sequenced donors, seven were HCMV-seropositive and one HCMV-seronegative. These clonotypes additionally ranked first within the CD3+CD56-NKG2C+ fraction of a handful of donors.

The source is a man over 45 who received an inactivated influenza vaccine. The chain employs TRBV6-2 or TRBV6-3 and TRBJ2-3, with D perhaps TRBD1 (5 bases). The material sequenced was PBMCs from blood, taken on the day of vaccination. CDR3 sequence (DNA): TGTGCCAGCAGTTACTCGCGGACATCTCTGGATACGCAGTATTTT. Amino acid sequence: CASSYSRTSLDTQYF.